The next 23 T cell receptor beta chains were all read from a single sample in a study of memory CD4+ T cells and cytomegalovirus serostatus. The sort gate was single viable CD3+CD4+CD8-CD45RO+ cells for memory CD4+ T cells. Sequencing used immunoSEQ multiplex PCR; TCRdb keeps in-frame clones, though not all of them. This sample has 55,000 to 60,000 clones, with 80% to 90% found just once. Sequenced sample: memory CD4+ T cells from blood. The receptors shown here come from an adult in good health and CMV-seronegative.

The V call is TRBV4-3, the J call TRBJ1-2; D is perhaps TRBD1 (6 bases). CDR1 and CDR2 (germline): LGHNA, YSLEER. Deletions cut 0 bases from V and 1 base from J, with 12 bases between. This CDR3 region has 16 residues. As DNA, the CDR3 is TGCGCCAGCAGCCAAGATATCGGGGGCATTAACTATGGCTACACCTTC. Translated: CASSQDIGGINYGYTF.

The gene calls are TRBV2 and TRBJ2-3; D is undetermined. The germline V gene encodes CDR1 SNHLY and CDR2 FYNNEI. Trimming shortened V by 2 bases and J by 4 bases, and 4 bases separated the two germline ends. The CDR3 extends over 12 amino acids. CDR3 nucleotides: TGTGCCAGCAGTGAAACGGCAGATACGCAGTATTTT. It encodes CASSETADTQYF. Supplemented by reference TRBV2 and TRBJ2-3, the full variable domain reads EPEVTQTPSHQVTQMGQEVILRCVPISNHLYFYWYRQILGQKVEFLVSFYNNEISEKSEIFDDQFSVERPDGSNFTLKIRSTKLEDSAMYFCASSETADTQYFGPGTRLTVL.

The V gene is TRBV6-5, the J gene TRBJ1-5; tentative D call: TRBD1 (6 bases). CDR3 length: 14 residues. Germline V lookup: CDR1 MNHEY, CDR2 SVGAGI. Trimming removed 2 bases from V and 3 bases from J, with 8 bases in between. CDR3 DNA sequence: TGTGCCAGCAGTTACGGACAGTTCAATCAGCCCCAGCATTTT. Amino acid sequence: CASSYGQFNQPQHF.

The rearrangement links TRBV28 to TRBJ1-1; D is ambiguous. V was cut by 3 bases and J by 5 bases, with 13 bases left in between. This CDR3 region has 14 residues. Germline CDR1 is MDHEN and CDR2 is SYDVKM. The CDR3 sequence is CASSFVEVGTEAFF. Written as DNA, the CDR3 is TGTGCCAGCAGTTTCGTTGAAGTTGGGACTGAAGCTTTCTTT.

For the CDR3, the DNA is TGCGCCAGCAACGCCGGGACAGGGGGCGCCGATGCCACAGATACGCAGTATTTT. It yields the protein CASNAGTGGADATDTQYF. The chain is built from TRBV5-1 and TRBJ2-3; 12 bases line up with TRBD1. The CDR3 sequence is 18 residues long. The germline CDR1 and CDR2 sequences are SGHRS and YFSETQ. Germline trimming cut 6 bases from V and 2 bases from J; bases unmatched to any gene: 13. The full variable domain, rest sourced from reference TRBV5-1 and TRBJ2-3, is KAGVTQTPRYLIKTRGQQVTLSCSPISGHRSVSWYQQTPGQGLQFLFEYFSETQRNKGNFPGRFSGRQFSNSRSEMNVSTLELGDSALYLCASNAGTGGADATDTQYFGPGTRLTVL.

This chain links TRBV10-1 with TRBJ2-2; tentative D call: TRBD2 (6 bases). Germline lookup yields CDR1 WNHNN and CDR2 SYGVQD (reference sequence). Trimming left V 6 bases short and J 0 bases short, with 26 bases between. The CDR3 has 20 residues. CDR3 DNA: TGCGCCAGCAGCCCCTCCGCGGGGATGGGATGGCGATCGAACACCGGGGAGCTGTTTTTT. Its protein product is CASSPSAGMGWRSNTGELFF.

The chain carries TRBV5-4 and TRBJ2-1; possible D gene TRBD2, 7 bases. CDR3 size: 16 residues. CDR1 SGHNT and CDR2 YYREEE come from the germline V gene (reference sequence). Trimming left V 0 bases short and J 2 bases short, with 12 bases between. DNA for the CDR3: TGTGCCAGCAGCTTGGATCTCGGGGGGCCCTACAATGAGCAGTTCTTC. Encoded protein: CASSLDLGGPYNEQFF.

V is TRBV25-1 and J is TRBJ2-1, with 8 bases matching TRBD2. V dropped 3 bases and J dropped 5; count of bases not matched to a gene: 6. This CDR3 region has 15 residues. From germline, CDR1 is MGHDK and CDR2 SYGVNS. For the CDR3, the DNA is TGTGCCAGCAGTGAGGGAAGCGGGGGAAACAATGAGCAGTTCTTC. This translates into CASSEGSGGNNEQFF.

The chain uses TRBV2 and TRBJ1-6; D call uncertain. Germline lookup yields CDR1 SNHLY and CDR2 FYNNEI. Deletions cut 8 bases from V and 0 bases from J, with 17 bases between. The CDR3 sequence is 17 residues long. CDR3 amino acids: CASQNRLLGSYNSPLHF. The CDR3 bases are TGTGCCAGCCAGAACAGATTACTAGGCTCCTATAATTCACCCCTCCACTTT. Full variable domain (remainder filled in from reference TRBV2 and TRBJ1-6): EPEVTQTPSHQVTQMGQEVILRCVPISNHLYFYWYRQILGQKVEFLVSFYNNEISEKSEIFDDQFSVERPDGSNFTLKIRSTKLEDSAMYFCASQNRLLGSYNSPLHFGNGTRLTVT.

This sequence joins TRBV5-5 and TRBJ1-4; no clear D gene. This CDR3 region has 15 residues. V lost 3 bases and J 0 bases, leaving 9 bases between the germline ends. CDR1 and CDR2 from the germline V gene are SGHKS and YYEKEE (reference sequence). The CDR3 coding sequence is TGTGCCAGCAGCTCGAGAGCTACAACTAATGAAAAACTGTTTTTT. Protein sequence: CASSSRATTNEKLFF. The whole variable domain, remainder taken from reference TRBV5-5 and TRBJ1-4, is DAGVTQSPTHLIKTRGQQVTLRCSPISGHKSVSWYQQVLGQGPQFIFQYYEKEERGRGNFPDRFSARQFPNYSSELNVNALLLGDSALYLCASSSRATTNEKLFFGSGTQLSVL.

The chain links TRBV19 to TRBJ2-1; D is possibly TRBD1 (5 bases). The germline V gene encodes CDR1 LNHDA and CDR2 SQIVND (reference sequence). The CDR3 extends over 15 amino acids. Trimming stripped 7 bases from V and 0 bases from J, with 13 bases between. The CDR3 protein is CASISTARSYNEQFF. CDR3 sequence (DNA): TGTGCCAGTATATCGACAGCCCGCTCCTACAATGAGCAGTTCTTC.

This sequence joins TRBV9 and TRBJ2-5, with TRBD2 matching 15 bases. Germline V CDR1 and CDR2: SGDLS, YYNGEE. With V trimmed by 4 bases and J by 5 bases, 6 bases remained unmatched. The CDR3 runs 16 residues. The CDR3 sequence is CASSPQGLAGGETQYF. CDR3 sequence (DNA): TGTGCCAGCAGCCCTCAAGGACTAGCGGGAGGGGAGACCCAGTACTTC.

Here the CDR3 reads CASSADGYYEQYF. The CDR3 nucleotides are TGTGCCAGTAGTGCGGACGGATACTACGAGCAGTACTTC. The gene calls are TRBV19 and TRBJ2-7; D not resolved. The CDR3 runs to 13 residues. The V gene lost 5 bases and the J gene lost 3 bases, with 11 bases spanning the gap. Germline V gives CDR1 LNHDA, CDR2 SQIVND (reference sequence). The full variable domain, its missing parts supplied by reference TRBV19 and TRBJ2-7, is DGGITQSPKYLFRKEGQNVTLSCEQNLNHDAMYWYRQDPGQGLRLIYYSQIVNDFQKGDIAEGYSVSREKKESFPLTVTSAQKNPTAFYLCASSADGYYEQYFGPGTRLTVT.

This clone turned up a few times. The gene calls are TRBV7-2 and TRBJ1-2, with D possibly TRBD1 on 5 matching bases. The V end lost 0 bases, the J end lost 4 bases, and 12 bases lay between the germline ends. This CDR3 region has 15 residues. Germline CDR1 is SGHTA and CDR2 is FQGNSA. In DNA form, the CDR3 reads TGTGCCAGCAGCTTAGCCGGTGGGGGAGCCTATGGCTACACCTTC. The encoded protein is CASSLAGGGAYGYTF.

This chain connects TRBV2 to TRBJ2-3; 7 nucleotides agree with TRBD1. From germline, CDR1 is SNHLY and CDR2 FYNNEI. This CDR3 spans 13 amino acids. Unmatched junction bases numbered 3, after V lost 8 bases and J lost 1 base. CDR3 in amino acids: CASRTGGTDTQYF. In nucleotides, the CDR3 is TGTGCCAGCCGAACAGGGGGCACAGATACGCAGTATTTT.

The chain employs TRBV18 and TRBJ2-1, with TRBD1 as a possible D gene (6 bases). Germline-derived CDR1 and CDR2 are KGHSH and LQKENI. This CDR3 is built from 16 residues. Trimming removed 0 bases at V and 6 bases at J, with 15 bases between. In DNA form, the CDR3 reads TGTGCCAGCTCACCACCGGGAAGAGGGACACTCAATGAGCAGTTCTTC. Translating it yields CASSPPGRGTLNEQFF.

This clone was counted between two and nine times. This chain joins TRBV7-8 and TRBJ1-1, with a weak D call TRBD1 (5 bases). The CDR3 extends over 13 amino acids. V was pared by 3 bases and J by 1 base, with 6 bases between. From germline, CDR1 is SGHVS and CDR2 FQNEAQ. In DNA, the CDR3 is TGTGCCAGCAGCTTCCAGGGGAACACTGAAGCTTTCTTT. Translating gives CASSFQGNTEAFF.

The CDR3 DNA follows: TGCGCCAGCAGCCAGAAAGCGGGAATGGGGTACAATGAGCAGTTCTTC. As protein: CASSQKAGMGYNEQFF. The V gene is TRBV4-3, the J gene TRBJ2-1; 7 positions match TRBD2. There are 16 residues in the CDR3. Trimming at V came to 3 bases and at J to 4 bases, leaving 9 bases not matched to a gene. Germline-derived CDR1 and CDR2 are LGHNA and YSLEER.

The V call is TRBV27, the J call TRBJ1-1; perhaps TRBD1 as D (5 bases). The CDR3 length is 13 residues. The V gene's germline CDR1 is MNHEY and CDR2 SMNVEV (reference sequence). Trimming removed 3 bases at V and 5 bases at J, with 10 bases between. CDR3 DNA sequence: TGTGCCAGCAGTTTGTGGGGGGAGACTGAAGCTTTCTTT. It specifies CASSLWGETEAFF.

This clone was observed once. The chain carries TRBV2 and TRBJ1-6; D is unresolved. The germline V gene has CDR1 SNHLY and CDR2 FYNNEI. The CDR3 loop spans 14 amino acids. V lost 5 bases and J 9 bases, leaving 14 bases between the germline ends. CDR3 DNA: TGTGCCAGCAGTCTGACGGAGAGCATTTCACCCCTCCACTTT. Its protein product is CASSLTESISPLHF.

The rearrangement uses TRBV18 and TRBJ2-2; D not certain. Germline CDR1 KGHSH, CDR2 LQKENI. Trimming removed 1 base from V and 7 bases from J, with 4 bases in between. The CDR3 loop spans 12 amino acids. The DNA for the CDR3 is TGTGCCAGCTCACCACGGATCGGGGAGCTGTTTTTT. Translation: CASSPRIGELFF.

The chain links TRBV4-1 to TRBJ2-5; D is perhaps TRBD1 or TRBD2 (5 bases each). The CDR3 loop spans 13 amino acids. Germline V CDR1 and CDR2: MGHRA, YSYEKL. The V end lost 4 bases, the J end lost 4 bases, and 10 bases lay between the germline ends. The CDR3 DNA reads TGCGCCAGCAGCCGTGCCGGGGCAGAGACCCAGTACTTC. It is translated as CASSRAGAETQYF.

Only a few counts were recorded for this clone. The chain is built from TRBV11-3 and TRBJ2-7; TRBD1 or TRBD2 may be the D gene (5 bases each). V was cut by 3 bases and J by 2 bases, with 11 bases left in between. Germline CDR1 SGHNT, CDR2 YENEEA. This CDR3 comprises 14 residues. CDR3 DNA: TGTGCCAGCAGCTTGGGGGTCGCAACCTACGAGCAGTACTTC. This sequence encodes CASSLGVATYEQYF. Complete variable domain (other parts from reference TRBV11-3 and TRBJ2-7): EAGVVQSPRYKIIEKKQPVAFWCNPISGHNTLYWYLQNLGQGPELLIRYENEEAVDDSQLPKDRFSAERLKGVDSTLKIQPAELGDSAVYLCASSLGVATYEQYFGPGTRLTVT.